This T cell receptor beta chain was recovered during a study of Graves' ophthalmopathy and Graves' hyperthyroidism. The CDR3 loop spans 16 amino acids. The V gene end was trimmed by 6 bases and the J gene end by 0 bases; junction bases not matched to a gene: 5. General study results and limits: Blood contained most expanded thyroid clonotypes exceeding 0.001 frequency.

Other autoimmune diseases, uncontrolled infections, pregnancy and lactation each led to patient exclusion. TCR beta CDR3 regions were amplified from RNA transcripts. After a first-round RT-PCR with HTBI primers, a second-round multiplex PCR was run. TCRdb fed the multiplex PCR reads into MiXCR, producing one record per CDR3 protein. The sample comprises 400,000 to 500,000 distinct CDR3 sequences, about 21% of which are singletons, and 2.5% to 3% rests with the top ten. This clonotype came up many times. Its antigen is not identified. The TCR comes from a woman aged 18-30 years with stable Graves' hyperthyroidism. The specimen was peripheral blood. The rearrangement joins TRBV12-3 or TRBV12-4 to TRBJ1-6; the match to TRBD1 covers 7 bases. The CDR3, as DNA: TGTGCCAGCAGACCTAGGGGGCTCTCCTATAATTCACCCCTCCACTTT. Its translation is CASRPRGLSYNSPLHF.